Presented here are 15 T cell receptor beta chains from one specimen sequenced in a study of blood T cell repertoires in COVID-19. Produced via immunoSEQ multiplex PCR; TCRdb's table is partial and in-frame only. The repertoire has more than 200,000 clones, approximately 84% of them found once; the top ten carry about 6%. Sequencing was carried out using peripheral blood. These receptors were taken from a man older than 75 with acute or convalescent COVID-19.

This chain connects TRBV18 to TRBJ2-1; D possibly corresponds to TRBD1 (5 bases). The CDR3 has 15 residues. Germline assignment: CDR1 KGHSH and CDR2 LQKENI. Trimming removed 0 bases at V and 6 bases at J, with 12 bases between. CDR3 sequence (DNA): TGTGCCAGCTCACCACCGGCCAGGGTGGGCAATGAGCAGTTCTTC. Residues: CASSPPARVGNEQFF.

J is TRBJ2-1 and V is TRBV3-1 (or the pseudogene TRBV3-2); tentative D call: TRBD2 (6 bases). CDR1 is LGHDT, CDR2 YNNKEL, per germline (reference sequence). The CDR3 contains 11 residues. The V gene lost 5 bases and the J gene lost 8 bases, with 7 bases spanning the gap. This CDR3 is CASSWGDEQFF. CDR3 sequence (DNA): TGTGCCAGCAGCTGGGGGGATGAGCAGTTCTTC.

V usage is TRBV28 and J usage is TRBJ2-1, with TRBD2 matching over 11 bases. V shed 5 bases, J shed 3 bases, and the junction held 15 bases outside the gene matches. Germline V gene lookup returns CDR1 MDHEN and CDR2 SYDVKM. The CDR3 is 19 residues long. Here the CDR3 reads CASSPIHLRLAGIYNEQFF. For the CDR3, the DNA is TGTGCCAGCAGTCCGATCCACCTTCGACTAGCGGGGATCTACAATGAGCAGTTCTTC.

The CDR3 sequence: CASSIDLAGGRETQYF. The CDR3 region has the DNA TGTGCCAGTAGTATAGATCTAGCGGGAGGGCGGGAGACCCAGTACTTC. This chain uses TRBV19 with TRBJ2-5; 12 bases fit TRBD2. CDR1 and CDR2 (germline): LNHDA, SQIVND (reference sequence). The CDR3 sequence is 16 residues long. V lost 0 bases, J lost 5 bases, and 4 bases stayed unmatched.

The genes are TRBV27 and TRBJ1-1; possible D gene TRBD1, 6 bases. This CDR3 contains 12 residues. V was clipped by 6 bases and J by 5 bases, with 10 bases between them. CDR1 is MNHEY and CDR2 is SMNVEV in the germline V gene (reference sequence). The CDR3 here is CASRQGGTEAFF. CDR3 DNA sequence: TGTGCCAGCAGACAGGGTGGAACTGAAGCTTTCTTT.

The chain employs TRBV5-1 and TRBJ2-5; 9 bases are a match to TRBD2. This CDR3 has 16 amino acids. Trimming at V came to 5 bases and at J to 2 bases, leaving 10 bases not matched to a gene. Looked up from germline, CDR1 is SGHRS and CDR2 is YFSETQ. CDR3: CASRLRLAALQETQYF. The CDR3 DNA reads as TGCGCCAGCAGACTAAGACTAGCGGCACTTCAAGAGACCCAGTACTTC.

The chain combines TRBV7-2 with TRBJ2-1; 11 bases align to TRBD2. Germline CDR1 SGHTA, CDR2 FQGNSA. V lost 1 base to trimming and J lost 8 bases; unmatched junction nucleotides: 4. The length of the CDR3 is 15 residues. The CDR3: CASSLVAGGPHEQFF. In nucleotides, the CDR3 is TGTGCCAGCAGCTTAGTAGCGGGAGGGCCCCATGAGCAGTTCTTC.

V is TRBV11-3 and J is TRBJ2-5, with 8 positions matching TRBD2. Germline assignment: CDR1 SGHNT and CDR2 YENEEA. V trimming: 1 base; J trimming: 4 bases; junction bases outside the gene matches: 8. The CDR3 runs 16 residues. The CDR3 DNA reads TGTGCCAGCAGCTTAGTGGTCGCGGGAGGAGGAGAGACCCAGTACTTC. Encoded protein: CASSLVVAGGGETQYF.

V usage is TRBV7-2 and J usage is TRBJ2-7; 8 nucleotides line up with TRBD2. This CDR3 is 15 amino acids long. Trimming removed 3 bases from V and 6 bases from J; junction bases left unmatched: 10. Germline V gene sequence: CDR1 SGHTA, CDR2 FQGNSA. CDR3 sequence (DNA): TGTGCCAGCAGCTTCGCTTCCGGGACTAGTAGCGAGCAGTACTTC. It yields the protein CASSFASGTSSEQYF. Together with reference TRBV7-2 and TRBJ2-7, the CDR3 gives the full variable domain: GAGVSQSPSNKVTEKGKDVELRCDPISGHTALYWYRQSLGQGLEFLIYFQGNSAPDKSGLPSDRFSAERTGGSVSTLTIQRTQQEDSAVYLCASSFASGTSSEQYFGPGTRLTVT.

The CDR3 DNA is TGTGCCACCAGCAGAGATCGGGCGGACAGGGAGCTCGATTCACCCCTCCACTTT. Its protein is CATSRDRADRELDSPLHF. The rearrangement joins TRBV15 to TRBJ1-6; 8 nucleotides line up with TRBD1. Germline V gives CDR1 LNHNV, CDR2 YYDKDF (reference sequence). This CDR3 has 18 residues. Trimming cost V 0 bases and J 8 bases; bases outside gene matches: 12.

The chain joins TRBV25-1 to TRBJ1-2, with 7 bases matching TRBD1. Trimming cost V 2 bases and J 3 bases; bases outside gene matches: 6. Germline V lookup: CDR1 MGHDK, CDR2 SYGVNS. This CDR3 is built from 15 residues. CDR3 sequence reads: CASSEPSTGHYGYTF. The DNA of the CDR3 is TGTGCCAGCAGTGAACCGTCGACAGGGCACTATGGCTACACCTTC.

The rearrangement joins TRBV18 to TRBJ2-1, with 12 bases aligning to TRBD2. This CDR3 is 16 amino acids long. V lost 1 base to trimming and J lost 4 bases; unmatched junction nucleotides: 2. CDR1 and CDR2 (germline): KGHSH, LQKENI. The CDR3 DNA sequence: TGTGCCAGCTCACCACAAGGACTAGCGGGATACAATGAGCAGTTCTTC. The encoded protein is CASSPQGLAGYNEQFF.

This clone appeared a few times. This chain links TRBV2 with TRBJ1-5, with no clear D. In germline, CDR1 is SNHLY, CDR2 FYNNEI. There are 14 residues in the CDR3. The V and J ends lost 4 bases and 1 base respectively, with 8 bases between them. The CDR3 sequence is CASSGGGSNQPQHF. DNA of the CDR3: TGTGCCAGCAGTGGAGGTGGGAGCAATCAGCCCCAGCATTTT.

This chain uses TRBV7-3 with TRBJ2-1, with 9 bases lining up with TRBD1. J lost 9 bases, V lost 5 bases, and 5 bases had no gene match. The CDR3 sequence is 13 residues long. Germline V gene lookup returns CDR1 SGHTA and CDR2 FQGTGA. The CDR3 region has the DNA TGTGCCAGCAGCCGACAGGGGGTCGGTGAGCAGTTCTTC. It translates to CASSRQGVGEQFF. The entire variable domain, with the rest obtained from reference TRBV7-3 and TRBJ2-1, is as follows: GAGVSQTPSNKVTEKGKYVELRCDPISGHTALYWYRQSLGQGPEFLIYFQGTGAADDSGLPNDRFFAVRPEGSVSTLKIQRTERGDSAVYLCASSRQGVGEQFFGPGTRLTVL.

The chain carries TRBV19 and TRBJ2-2; a weak D match, TRBD1 (5 bases). The germline CDR1 and CDR2 sequences are LNHDA and SQIVND (reference sequence). The CDR3 is 14 amino acids. The V and J ends lost 5 bases and 4 bases respectively, with 11 bases between them. CDR3 sequence: CASSQAGLTGELFF. In nucleotides, the CDR3 is TGTGCCAGTAGTCAGGCAGGGCTCACCGGGGAGCTGTTTTTT.